The next 31 T cell receptor beta chains were all read from a single sample in a study of blood T cell repertoires in COVID-19 (dated by TCRdb to between 2020 and 2021). Preparation of the library involved the immunoSEQ multiplex PCR assay. As stored in TCRdb, this immuneACCESS dataset retains in-frame rearrangements with V and J assigned. A fraction of the clones does not appear; measured against another copy, unresolved V genes explain less than half of the discrepancy, and the remainder lacks a known reason. Present in this sample are about 41,000 clones, 87% of which were seen just once. The ten largest account for 4.3% of the sample. The sequenced sample consisted of peripheral blood. All receptors come from a man in his fifties or sixties with acute or convalescent COVID-19.

This sequence joins TRBV19 and TRBJ1-3; 9 bases line up with TRBD1. The trim removed 4 bases at V and 0 bases at J, leaving 4 bases unmatched. The CDR3 covers 16 residues. Germline V gene lookup returns CDR1 LNHDA and CDR2 SQIVND (reference sequence). The CDR3: CASSKDRGISGNTIYF. The CDR3 coding sequence is TGTGCCAGTAGTAAGGACAGGGGAATCTCTGGAAACACCATATATTTT.

The chain combines TRBV15 with TRBJ1-5; TRBD1 might be the D (5 bases). The CDR3 extends over 15 amino acids. Germline V lookup: CDR1 LNHNV, CDR2 YYDKDF (reference sequence). The V gene lost 0 bases and the J gene lost 6 bases, with 12 bases spanning the gap. CDR3 in amino acids: CATSRDKTGGQPQHF. In nucleotides, the CDR3 is TGTGCCACCAGCAGAGATAAAACCGGGGGTCAGCCCCAGCATTTT.

The chain employs TRBV25-1 and TRBJ2-3, with 7 bases that match TRBD1. After removal of 0 bases from V and 6 bases from J, the junction contained 9 bases not matched to a gene. The CDR3 is 16 residues long. Germline values: CDR1 MGHDK, CDR2 SYGVNS. CDR3 region: CASSEYKGGLSDTQYF. Here the CDR3 DNA reads TGTGCCAGCAGTGAATACAAAGGGGGCCTATCGGATACGCAGTATTTT. Full variable domain (remainder filled in from reference TRBV25-1 and TRBJ2-3): EADIYQTPRYLVIGTGKKITLECSQTMGHDKMYWYQQDPGMELHLIHYSYGVNSTEKGDLSSESTVSRIRTEHFPLTLESARPSHTSQYLCASSEYKGGLSDTQYFGPGTRLTVL.

CDR3 region: CASSYRRGEAFF. The CDR3 coding sequence is TGTGCCAGCAGTTACAGGCGGGGTGAAGCTTTCTTT. The chain combines TRBV6-2 or TRBV6-3 with TRBJ1-1; D unresolved. The germline V and J ends were trimmed by 2 bases and 7 bases, with 8 bases remaining between them. This CDR3 has 12 residues. Germline V gives CDR1 MNHEY, CDR2 SVGEGT.

The rearrangement uses TRBV4-3 and TRBJ1-3; D uncertain. The ends were cut back, 0 bases at V and 0 bases at J, with 9 bases in the middle. This CDR3 comprises 16 residues. Looked up from germline, CDR1 is LGHNA and CDR2 is YSLEER. CDR3 region: CASSQEPGVSGNTIYF. The CDR3 DNA reads as TGCGCCAGCAGCCAAGAACCCGGGGTCTCTGGAAACACCATATATTTT.

V gene TRBV19 combines with J gene TRBJ2-7; weak D call: TRBD1 (5 bases). CDR1 and CDR2 from the germline V gene are LNHDA and SQIVND (reference sequence). CDR3 length: 13 amino acids. Trimming cost V 1 base and J 3 bases, with 7 bases left between them. CDR3 loop: CASSIGTHYEQYF. In DNA form, the CDR3 reads TGTGCCAGTAGTATAGGGACACACTACGAGCAGTACTTC.

J is TRBJ1-1 and V is TRBV3-1 (or the pseudogene TRBV3-2), with TRBD1 as a possible D gene (5 bases). This CDR3 has 14 residues. V was shortened by 4 bases and J by 11 bases, with 20 bases between the two germline ends. Germline CDR1 LGHDT, CDR2 YNNKEL (reference sequence). CDR3 in DNA: TGTGCCAGCAGCCCCTTATCGGGGGTCCAAGGGGCTTTCTTT. It yields the protein CASSPLSGVQGAFF.

The genes are TRBV19 and TRBJ2-2, with TRBD2 matching 7 bases. Losses at the gene ends were 4 bases for V and 1 base for J; bases not matched to a gene: 9. Germline CDR1 reads LNHDA; CDR2 reads SQIVND (reference sequence). The CDR3 length is 17 residues. The CDR3 DNA follows: TGTGCCAGTAGTAGAGGTTGGGGCGGGAGGAACACCGGGGAGCTGTTTTTT. This encodes CASSRGWGGRNTGELFF.

The chain carries TRBV12-5 and TRBJ1-4; D uncertain. The CDR3 covers 14 residues. The V gene lost 5 bases and the J gene lost 7 bases, with 14 bases spanning the gap. Germline CDR1 and CDR2: LGHNT and FRNRAP. CDR3 sequence: CASGLRGGSEKLFF. The CDR3 bases are TGTGCTAGTGGTCTCCGGGGTGGGAGTGAAAAACTGTTTTTT.

The chain carries TRBV3-1 (or the pseudogene TRBV3-2) and TRBJ2-5; 7 bases are shared with TRBD1. The ends lost 3 bases at V and 1 base at J; junction bases unmatched: 2. The CDR3 is 14 residues long. Germline V gives CDR1 LGHDT, CDR2 YNNKEL (reference sequence). The DNA of the CDR3 is TGTGCCAGCAGCCAGGGACAGATCCAAGAGACCCAGTACTTC. Translated, it gives CASSQGQIQETQYF.

This clone was seen more than once but under ten times. The rearrangement uses TRBV10-3 and TRBJ1-2, with a possible D match to TRBD1 (6 bases). CDR1 and CDR2 (germline): ENHRY, SYGVKD. V was pared by 3 bases and J by 6 bases, with 14 bases between. The CDR3 has 14 residues. The CDR3 loop reads CAISEKGGMDGYTF. Written as DNA, the CDR3 is TGTGCCATCAGTGAAAAAGGGGGTATGGATGGCTACACCTTC.

The chain carries TRBV10-3 and TRBJ1-2; D remains unclear. The ends were cut back, 8 bases at V and 1 base at J, with 8 bases in the middle. The CDR3 contains 12 residues. Germline CDR1 is ENHRY and CDR2 is SYGVKD. The chain's CDR3 is CAIFGDNYGYTF. The CDR3 DNA follows: TGTGCCATCTTTGGAGATAACTATGGCTACACCTTC.

In its sample, this clone was seen a few times. The chain couples TRBV18 to TRBJ1-6; D is perhaps TRBD1 (5 bases). The CDR3 loop spans 14 amino acids. V was trimmed by 3 bases and J by 10 bases, leaving 13 bases between them. Germline assignment: CDR1 KGHSH and CDR2 LQKENI. The CDR3 DNA sequence: TGTGCCAGCTCACCGGGGCAGGTCGGATCACCCCTCCACTTT. It is translated as CASSPGQVGSPLHF.

This chain connects TRBV3-1 (or the pseudogene TRBV3-2) to TRBJ2-4; tentative D call: TRBD2 (6 bases). V lost 5 bases, J lost 0 bases, and 14 bases lay in between. The CDR3 contains 16 residues. The V gene's germline CDR1 is LGHDT and CDR2 YNNKEL (reference sequence). As DNA, the CDR3 is TGTGCCAGCAGCTTGCTTGGGGGACTAGCCAAAAACATTCAGTACTTC. Translation: CASSLLGGLAKNIQYF.

The chain links TRBV2 to TRBJ1-1; 10 nucleotides line up with TRBD1. This CDR3 is 15 amino acids long. Germline-derived CDR1 and CDR2 are SNHLY and FYNNEI. Germline trimming cut 5 bases from V and 9 bases from J; bases unmatched to any gene: 12. The CDR3 protein is CASSTNTQGQGKAFF. The CDR3 bases are TGTGCCAGCAGTACAAACACCCAGGGACAGGGGAAAGCTTTCTTT.

This clone is medium-sized in the sample. The V and J genes are TRBV19 and TRBJ1-2, with D perhaps TRBD1 (5 bases). Trimming left V 6 bases short and J 3 bases short, with 14 bases between. CDR1 LNHDA and CDR2 SQIVND come from the germline V gene (reference sequence). The CDR3 length is 14 residues. CDR3 in DNA: TGTGCCAGTAGCCAACCAGGGTCTTACTATGGCTACACCTTC. Translating it yields CASSQPGSYYGYTF.

This clone was observed once. This chain connects TRBV19 to TRBJ1-3; 8 positions match TRBD1. The CDR3 has 14 residues. CDR1 and CDR2 from the germline V gene are LNHDA and SQIVND (reference sequence). The J segment lost 1 base and the V segment lost 6 bases, leaving 2 bases of the junction unmatched. CDR3 nucleotides: TGTGCCAGTAGAGGGGACAGGTCTGGAAACACCATATATTTT. It encodes CASRGDRSGNTIYF.

The CDR3 bases are TGTGCCAGCAGCCCTCAGAGCAATCAGCCCCAGCATTTT. It codes for CASSPQSNQPQHF. The chain couples TRBV7-2 to TRBJ1-5, with unresolved D. The CDR3 runs 13 residues. Germline V lookup: CDR1 SGHTA, CDR2 FQGNSA. Trimming cost V 5 bases and J 1 base, with 6 bases left between them.

V usage is TRBV27 and J usage is TRBJ1-1; 7 nucleotides match TRBD1. There are 15 residues in the CDR3. Germline CDR1 reads MNHEY; CDR2 reads SMNVEV (reference sequence). V shed 9 bases, J shed 1 base, and the junction held 11 bases outside the gene matches. CDR3 DNA sequence: TGTGCCAGTTATACAGGGGTGACGGGGAACACTGAAGCTTTCTTT. Translated, it gives CASYTGVTGNTEAFF.

The rearrangement links TRBV27 to TRBJ1-2; a possible D gene is TRBD1 (6 bases). The V end lost 0 bases, the J end lost 8 bases, and 13 bases lay between the germline ends. This CDR3 is 14 amino acids long. CDR1 and CDR2 (germline): MNHEY, SMNVEV (reference sequence). Here the CDR3 reads CASSLSGGARGYTF. CDR3 nucleotide sequence: TGTGCCAGCAGTTTATCGGGGGGGGCGCGGGGCTACACCTTC.

CDR3 region: CASSLNDRVGSPLHF. The CDR3 nucleotides read TGCGCCAGCAGCTTAAACGACAGGGTAGGGTCACCCCTCCACTTT. The chain is built from TRBV5-1 and TRBJ1-6; 7 bases are shared with TRBD1. In germline, CDR1 is SGHRS, CDR2 YFSETQ. V shed 2 bases, J shed 10 bases, and the junction held 9 bases outside the gene matches. This CDR3 comprises 15 residues.

The chain joins TRBV7-8 to TRBJ1-6, with D possibly TRBD1 on 6 matching bases. Trimming shortened V by 1 base and J by 8 bases, and 9 bases separated the two germline ends. CDR1 is SGHVS and CDR2 is FQNEAQ in the germline V gene. The CDR3 has 14 residues. Here the CDR3 DNA reads TGTGCCAGCAGCTTAGGGACAGTGGATTCACCCCTCCACTTT. As protein: CASSLGTVDSPLHF.

The chain recombines TRBV4-1 with TRBJ2-1; 9 positions match TRBD1. Germline V gene sequence: CDR1 MGHRA, CDR2 YSYEKL. This CDR3 contains 17 residues. V gave up 1 base and J gave up 4 bases; unmatched junction bases: 8. In DNA form, the CDR3 reads TGCGCCAGCAGCCAAGCAAGTGACAGGGGGTTTTACAATGAGCAGTTCTTC. It yields the protein CASSQASDRGFYNEQFF.

The rearrangement joins TRBV6-6 to TRBJ2-7, with 8 bases fitting TRBD1. The CDR3 has 14 residues. With V trimmed by 6 bases and J by 5 bases, 9 bases remained unmatched. Germline V lookup: CDR1 MNHNY, CDR2 SVGAGI (reference sequence). CDR3 residues: CASSQGQAIHEQYF. CDR3 nucleotide sequence: TGTGCCAGCAGCCAGGGACAGGCAATCCACGAGCAGTACTTC.

The chain is built from TRBV11-2 and TRBJ2-7; maybe TRBD1 (5 bases). The CDR3 totals 14 residues. Deletions cut 2 bases from V and 7 bases from J, with 15 bases between. Per germline, CDR1 SGHAT and CDR2 FQNNGV. The CDR3 sequence is CASSLRGLVGEQYF. For the CDR3, the DNA is TGTGCCAGCAGCTTAAGGGGATTGGTCGGGGAGCAGTACTTC.

V gene TRBV5-6 combines with J gene TRBJ1-5; D gene ambiguous. The germline V gene has CDR1 SGHDT and CDR2 YYEEEE. The germline V and J ends were trimmed by 4 bases and 5 bases, with 7 bases remaining between them. CDR3 length equals 12 residues. CDR3 coding DNA: TGTGCCAGCAGCACTCGGGATCAGCCCCAGCATTTT. Amino acids: CASSTRDQPQHF.

This rearrangement joins TRBV3-1 (or the pseudogene TRBV3-2) to TRBJ2-1; possible D gene TRBD2, 6 bases. Germline CDR1 and CDR2: LGHDT and YNNKEL (reference sequence). Trimming removed 0 bases from V and 1 base from J, with 19 bases in between. The CDR3 has 19 amino acids. In DNA form, the CDR3 reads TGTGCCAGCAGCCAAGAGGCACGTTCCTCAAGCGGGTCCTACAATGAGCAGTTCTTC. Translation gives CASSQEARSSSGSYNEQFF.

The chain uses TRBV6-5 and TRBJ2-5; 7 nucleotides align to TRBD2. Trimming took 2 bases from V and 4 from J; bases not matched to a gene: 1. Germline values: CDR1 MNHEY, CDR2 SVGAGI. CDR3 size: 13 residues. CDR3: CASSYREGETQYF. CDR3 coding DNA: TGTGCCAGCAGTTACAGGGAGGGAGAGACCCAGTACTTC.

This chain uses TRBV7-2 with TRBJ1-5; TRBD1 might be the D (6 bases). This CDR3 region has 15 residues. CDR1 SGHTA and CDR2 FQGNSA come from the germline V gene. The germline V and J ends were trimmed by 1 base and 3 bases, with 10 bases remaining between them. DNA of the CDR3: TGTGCCAGCAGCTTAGGCGGACAGATCAATCAGCCCCAGCATTTT. This codes for CASSLGGQINQPQHF.

CDR3: CASSHDNTGDEETQYF. The CDR3 DNA reads TGTGCCAGCAGCCACGACAACACAGGTGACGAAGAGACCCAGTACTTC. V gene TRBV3-1 (or the pseudogene TRBV3-2) combines with J gene TRBJ2-5, with D possibly matching TRBD1 (5 bases). Germline V gene sequence: CDR1 LGHDT, CDR2 YNNKEL (reference sequence). V was cut by 3 bases and J by 3 bases, with 17 bases left in between. The CDR3 covers 16 residues.

In its sample, this clone is medium-sized. The chain recombines TRBV5-8 with TRBJ2-7; 9 bases map to TRBD2. Germline loops: CDR1 SGHTS, CDR2 YDEGEE. The V segment lost 0 bases and the J segment 2 bases; nucleotides outside the gene matches: 3. This CDR3 has 15 residues. CDR3 amino acids: CASSLVAGVAYEQYF. The CDR3, as DNA: TGTGCCAGCAGCTTGGTAGCGGGGGTCGCCTACGAGCAGTACTTC.